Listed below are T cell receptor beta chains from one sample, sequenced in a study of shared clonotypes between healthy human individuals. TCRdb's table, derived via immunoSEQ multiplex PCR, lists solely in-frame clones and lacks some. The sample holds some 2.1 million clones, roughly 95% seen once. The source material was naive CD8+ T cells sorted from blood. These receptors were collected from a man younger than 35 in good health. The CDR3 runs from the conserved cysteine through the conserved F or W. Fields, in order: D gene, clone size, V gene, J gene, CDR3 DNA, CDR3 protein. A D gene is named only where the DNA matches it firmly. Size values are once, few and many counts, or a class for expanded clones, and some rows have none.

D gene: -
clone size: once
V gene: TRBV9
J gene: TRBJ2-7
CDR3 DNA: TGTGCCAGCAGCGTCTTGGCAGGGGATCGCTACGAGCAGTACTTC
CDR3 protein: CASSVLAGDRYEQYF

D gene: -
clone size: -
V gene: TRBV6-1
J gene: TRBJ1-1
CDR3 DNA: TGTGCCAGTTATCGGGGCCCGGATTTTGCCACTGAAGCTTTCTTT
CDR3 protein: CASYRGPDFATEAFF

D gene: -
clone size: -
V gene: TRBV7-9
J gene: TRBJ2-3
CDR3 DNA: TGTGCCAGCAGCCACTCCCCGTCGGCGGGGGCTCCTCGGACAGATACGCAGTATTTT
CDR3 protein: CASSHSPSAGAPRTDTQYF

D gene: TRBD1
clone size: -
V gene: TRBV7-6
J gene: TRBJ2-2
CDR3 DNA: TGTGCCAGCAGCCCCAGGACAGGGGCGATCACCGGGGAGCTGTTTTTT
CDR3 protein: CASSPRTGAITGELFF

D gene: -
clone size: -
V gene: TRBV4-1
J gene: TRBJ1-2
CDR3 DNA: TGCGCCAGCAGCCAAGAATCAGGGTACTATGGCTACACCTTC
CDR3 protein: CASSQESGYYGYTF

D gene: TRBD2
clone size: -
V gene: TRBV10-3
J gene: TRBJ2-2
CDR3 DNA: TGTGCCATCAGTGAGTCCCCGGGGGGATGGGGCACCGGGGAGCTGTTTTTT
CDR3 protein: CAISESPGGWGTGELFF

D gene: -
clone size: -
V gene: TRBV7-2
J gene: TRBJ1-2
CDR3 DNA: TGTGCCAGCAGCCCTCCCGGCCTAAACTATGGCTACACCTTC
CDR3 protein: CASSPPGLNYGYTF

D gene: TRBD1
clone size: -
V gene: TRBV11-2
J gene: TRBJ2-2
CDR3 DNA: TGTGCCAGCAGCTTAGCCCAGGGGGCATTTACCGGGGAGCTGTTTTTT
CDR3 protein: CASSLAQGAFTGELFF

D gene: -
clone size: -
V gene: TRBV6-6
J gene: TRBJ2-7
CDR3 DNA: TGTGCCAGCCGGGACGGCAGCTCCTACGAGCAGTACTTC
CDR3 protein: CASRDGSSYEQYF

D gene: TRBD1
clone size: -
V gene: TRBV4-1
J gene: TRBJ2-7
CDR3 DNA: TGCGCCAGCAGCCAGTCGACAGGGGGGTTCTCCTACGAGCAGTACTTC
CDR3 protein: CASSQSTGGFSYEQYF

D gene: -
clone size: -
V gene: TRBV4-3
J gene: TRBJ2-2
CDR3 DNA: TGCGCCAGCAGCCAAGATACGGGAGTTCGTACCGGGGAGCTGTTTTTT
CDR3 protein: CASSQDTGVRTGELFF

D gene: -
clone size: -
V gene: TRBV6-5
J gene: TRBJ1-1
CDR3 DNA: TGTGCCAGCAGAGGGGATTCGGGATTTCTCACTGAAGCTTTCTTT
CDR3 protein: CASRGDSGFLTEAFF

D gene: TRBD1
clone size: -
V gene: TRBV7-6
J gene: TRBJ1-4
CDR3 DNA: TGTGCCAGCAGCTTAGGAGGGGGCGGTGAAAAACTGTTTTTT
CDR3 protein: CASSLGGGGEKLFF

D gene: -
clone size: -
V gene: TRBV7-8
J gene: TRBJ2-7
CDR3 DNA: TGTGCCAGCAGGTCTACAGGGTCGGCGATCTACGAGCAGTACTTC
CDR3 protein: CASRSTGSAIYEQYF

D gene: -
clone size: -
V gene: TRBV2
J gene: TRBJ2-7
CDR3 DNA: TGTGCCAGCAGTCCTGTGGACAGCTCCTACGAGCAGTACTTC
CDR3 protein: CASSPVDSSYEQYF

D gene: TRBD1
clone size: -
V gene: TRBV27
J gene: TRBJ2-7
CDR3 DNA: TGTGCCAGCAGTCAGGGGACAGGGGGAACCTACGAGCAGTACTTC
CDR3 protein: CASSQGTGGTYEQYF

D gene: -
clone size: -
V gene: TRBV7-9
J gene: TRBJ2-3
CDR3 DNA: TGTGCCAGCAGCTCTGAGGGGGGTACAGGGGATACGCAGTATTTT
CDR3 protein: CASSSEGGTGDTQYF

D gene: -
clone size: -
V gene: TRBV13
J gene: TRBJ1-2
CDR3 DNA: TGTGCCAGCAGCTTATCAGAAAGACAGTTAGTCTATGGCTACACCTTC
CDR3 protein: CASSLSERQLVYGYTF

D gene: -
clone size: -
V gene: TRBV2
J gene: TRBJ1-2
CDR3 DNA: TGTGCCAGCAGTGAACTCGCCGGGGAGGGGAACTATGGCTACACCTTC
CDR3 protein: CASSELAGEGNYGYTF

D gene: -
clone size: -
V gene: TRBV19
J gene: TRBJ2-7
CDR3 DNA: TGTGCCAGTAGTTCCCCGTACGAGCAGTACTTC
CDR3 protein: CASSSPYEQYF

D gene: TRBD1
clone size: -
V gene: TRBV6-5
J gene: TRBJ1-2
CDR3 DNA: TGTGCCAGCACCTCTCGGACAGGGTGGAATGGCTACACCTTC
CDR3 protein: CASTSRTGWNGYTF

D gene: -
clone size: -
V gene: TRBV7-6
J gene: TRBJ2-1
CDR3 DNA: TGTGCCAGCAGCTCGACCGTTGTACGCAATGAGCAGTTCTTC
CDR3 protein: CASSSTVVRNEQFF

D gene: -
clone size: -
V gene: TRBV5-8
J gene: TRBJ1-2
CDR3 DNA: TGTGCCAGCAGCTTGGAACGGGGGGCGGACTATGGCTACACCTTC
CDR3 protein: CASSLERGADYGYTF

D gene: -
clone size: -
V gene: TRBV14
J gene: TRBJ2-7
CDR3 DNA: TGTGCCAGCAGCCCATGGGACACCTACGAGCAGTACTTC
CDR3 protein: CASSPWDTYEQYF

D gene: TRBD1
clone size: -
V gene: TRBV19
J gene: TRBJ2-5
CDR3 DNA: TGTGCCAGTAGGCAGACAGGGGCTTTGGAGACCCAGTACTTC
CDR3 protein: CASRQTGALETQYF

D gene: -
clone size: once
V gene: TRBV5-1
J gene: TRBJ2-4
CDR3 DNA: TGCGCCAGCAGCCTAGGGGACGTCCCGGACATTCAGTACTTC
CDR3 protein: CASSLGDVPDIQYF

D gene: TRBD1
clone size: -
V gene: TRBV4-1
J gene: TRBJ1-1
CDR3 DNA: TGCGCCAGCAGCCAAAGGTTCCGGGACAGTGTGAACACTGAAGCTTTCTTT
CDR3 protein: CASSQRFRDSVNTEAFF

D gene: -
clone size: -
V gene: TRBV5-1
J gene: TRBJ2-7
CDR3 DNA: TGCGCCAGCAGCTGGTCAGACTACGAGCAGTACTTC
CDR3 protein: CASSWSDYEQYF

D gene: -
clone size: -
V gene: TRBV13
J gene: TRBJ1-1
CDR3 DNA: TGTGCCAGCAGCTTATCCGCTGAAGCTTTCTTT
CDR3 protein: CASSLSAEAFF

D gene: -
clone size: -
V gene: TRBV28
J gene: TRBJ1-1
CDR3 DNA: TGTGCCAGCAGTCCCCCCGTGGTGCACACTGAAGCTTTCTTT
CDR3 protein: CASSPPVVHTEAFF

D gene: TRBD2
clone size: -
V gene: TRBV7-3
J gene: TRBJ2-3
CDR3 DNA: TGTGCCAGCAGCTTAACGTCTCCTAGCGGGGGCCCCTCTATCACAGATACGCAGTATTTT
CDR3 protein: CASSLTSPSGGPSITDTQYF

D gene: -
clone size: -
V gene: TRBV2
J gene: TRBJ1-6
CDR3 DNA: TGTGCCAGCAGTGAAGGGCAGGTGGGGTCACCCCTCCACTTT
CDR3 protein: CASSEGQVGSPLHF

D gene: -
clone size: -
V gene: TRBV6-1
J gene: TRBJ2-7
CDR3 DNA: TGTGCCAGCAGTGAAGGGGTAGCGGTCCCCTACGAGCAGTACTTC
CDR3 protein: CASSEGVAVPYEQYF

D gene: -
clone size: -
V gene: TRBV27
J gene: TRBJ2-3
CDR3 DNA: TGTGCCAGCAGTCTCTCCGTGGGGCCCCCCACAGATACGCAGTATTTT
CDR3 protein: CASSLSVGPPTDTQYF

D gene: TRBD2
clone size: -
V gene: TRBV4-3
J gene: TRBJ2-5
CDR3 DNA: TGCGCCAGCAGCCGGCTATTGGCGGCTAGCGGGAGGGATGAGACCCAGTACTTC
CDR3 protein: CASSRLLAASGRDETQYF

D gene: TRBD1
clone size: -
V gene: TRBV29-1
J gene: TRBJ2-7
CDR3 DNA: TGCAGCGCCGGGACAGGATACTACGAGCAGTACTTC
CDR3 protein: CSAGTGYYEQYF

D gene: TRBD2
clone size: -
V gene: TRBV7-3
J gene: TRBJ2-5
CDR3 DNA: TGTGCCAGCAGCTCCGCCGGGGGGAGCCGGGAGACCCAGTACTTC
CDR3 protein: CASSSAGGSRETQYF

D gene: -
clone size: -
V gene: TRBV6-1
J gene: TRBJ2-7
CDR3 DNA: TGTGCCAGCAGTGGGCACTACGAGCAGTACTTC
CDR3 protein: CASSGHYEQYF